This is a list of T cell receptor beta chains from one sample in a study of cytomegalovirus exposure and HLA in healthy donors. Profiling relied on immunoSEQ multiplex PCR, and the TCRdb table lists in-frame clones only, not all of them. Among fewer than 150,000 clones listed, more than 80% were seen once. What was sequenced was PBMCs. The receptors here all came from a woman younger than 45 in good health and CMV-seropositive. Both conserved end residues are part of each CDR3. D genes are given only for firm matches. Clone size is not always given. Where it is, it says once, few, many or a class for expanded clones.

J gene | D gene | V gene | clone size | CDR3 protein | CDR3 DNA
TRBJ2-7 | TRBD2 | TRBV30 | - | CAWGGSSYEQYF | TGTGCCTGGGGCGGGAGCTCCTACGAGCAGTACTTC
TRBJ1-1 | TRBD1 | TRBV7-6 | - | CASSSTGVTEAFF | TGTGCCAGCAGCTCGACAGGGGTCACTGAAGCTTTCTTT
TRBJ2-7 | - | TRBV6-1 | - | CASTDKGEQYF | TGTGCCAGCACCGACAAGGGGGAGCAGTACTTC
TRBJ1-1 | - | TRBV5-1 | - | CASSQGHTNTEAFF | TGCGCCAGCAGCCAGGGACACACGAACACTGAAGCTTTCTTT
TRBJ1-1 | - | TRBV18 | - | CASSPRMGGNTEAFF | TGTGCCAGCTCACCACGTATGGGGGGGAACACTGAAGCTTTCTTT
TRBJ2-6 | TRBD1 | TRBV28 | - | CASRLTGTGANVLTF | TGTGCCAGCAGACTGACAGGGACTGGGGCCAACGTCCTGACTTTC
TRBJ2-2 | TRBD1 | TRBV30 | - | CAWTDRVAGELFF | TGTGCCTGGACAGACAGGGTCGCCGGGGAGCTGTTTTTT
TRBJ2-7 | TRBD2 | TRBV9 | - | CASSVAPGLAGEQYF | TGTGCCAGCAGCGTAGCCCCTGGACTAGCGGGCGAGCAGTACTTC
TRBJ1-2 | - | TRBV2 | - | CASSEGRTDFYGYTF | TGTGCCAGCAGTGAAGGGAGGACGGATTTCTATGGCTACACCTTC
TRBJ2-7 | - | TRBV28 | - | CASTAYRVSEQYF | TGTGCCAGCACCGCTTACAGGGTAAGCGAGCAGTACTTC
TRBJ1-1 | - | TRBV29-1 | - | CSVDRSNTEAFF | TGCAGCGTTGACAGGTCGAACACTGAAGCTTTCTTT
TRBJ2-5 | - | TRBV10-3 | - | CAISENRGGETQYF | TGTGCCATCAGTGAGAACAGGGGGGGAGAGACCCAGTACTTC
TRBJ1-1 | - | TRBV6-6 | - | CASSYSPERIGAFF | TGTGCCAGCAGTTATTCCCCTGAGCGGATTGGGGCTTTCTTT
TRBJ2-2 | TRBD2 | TRBV2 | - | CASSVPGLAGRTGELFF | TGTGCCAGCAGTGTACCCGGACTAGCGGGAAGGACCGGGGAGCTGTTTTTT
TRBJ2-1 | - | TRBV5-8 | - | CARAGGPYNEQFF | TGTGCCAGGGCAGGGGGGCCATACAATGAGCAGTTCTTC
TRBJ1-2 | TRBD1 | TRBV7-9 | - | CASSPSGTANYGYTF | TGTGCCAGCAGCCCCTCCGGGACAGCTAACTATGGCTACACCTTC
TRBJ1-4 | - | TRBV28 | - | CASSLSAGATNEKLFF | TGTGCCAGCAGTTTATCGGCGGGGGCAACTAATGAAAAACTGTTTTTT
TRBJ1-5 | TRBD1 | TRBV28 | - | CASSFRDRGRNQPQHF | TGTGCCAGCAGTTTTCGTGACAGGGGTCGCAATCAGCCCCAGCATTTT
TRBJ2-3 | - | TRBV10-2 | - | CASGGGYADTQYF | TGCGCCAGCGGGGGGGGCTATGCAGATACGCAGTATTTT
TRBJ2-3 | TRBD2 | TRBV7-3 | - | CASSLAVAGGTQYF | TGTGCCAGCAGCTTAGCGGTAGCGGGGGGCACGCAGTATTTT
TRBJ1-5 | TRBD1 | TRBV28 | - | CASSPGQGVLPQHF | TGTGCCAGCAGCCCCGGACAGGGCGTCTTGCCCCAGCATTTT
TRBJ2-1 | TRBD1 | TRBV19 | - | CASSTGQGRNEQFF | TGTGCCAGTAGTACCGGACAGGGGAGGAATGAGCAGTTCTTC
TRBJ1-1 | - | TRBV5-1 | - | CASSLAGQTAAFF | TGCGCCAGCAGCTTGGCCGGACAGACGGCGGCTTTCTTT
TRBJ2-1 | - | TRBV9 | few | CASSVGLVSYNEQFF | TGTGCCAGCAGCGTAGGACTTGTATCCTACAATGAGCAGTTCTTC
TRBJ1-5 | - | TRBV7-9 | - | CASSPGQHINQPQHF | TGTGCCAGCAGCCCTGGACAGCACATTAATCAGCCCCAGCATTTT
TRBJ1-1 | - | TRBV5-1 | - | CASSSPTANTEAFF | TGCGCCAGCAGCTCCCCAACAGCGAACACTGAAGCTTTCTTT
TRBJ2-2 | - | TRBV6-6 | - | CASRAGANTGELFF | TGTGCCAGCAGGGCCGGGGCGAACACCGGGGAGCTGTTTTTT
TRBJ1-2 | - | TRBV21-1 | once | CASSKQNRAEGYTF | TGTGCCAGCAGCAAACAGAACAGGGCAGAAGGCTACACCTTC
TRBJ2-1 | - | TRBV7-2 | - | CASSLRMPGNEQFF | TGTGCCAGCAGCCTTAGAATGCCCGGGAATGAGCAGTTCTTC
TRBJ1-4 | - | TRBV10-1 | few | CASSAGRTAEKLFF | TGCGCCAGCAGTGCCGGGAGGACGGCTGAAAAACTGTTTTTT
TRBJ1-1 | - | TRBV10-3 | - | CAARDRSGTEAFF | TGTGCCGCAAGAGACAGGTCGGGCACTGAAGCTTTCTTT
TRBJ2-5 | - | TRBV7-2 | - | CASSLGTKETQYF | TGTGCCAGCAGCTTAGGGACTAAGGAGACCCAGTACTTC
TRBJ2-5 | - | TRBV5-1 | - | CASSLNQQETQYF | TGCGCCAGCAGCTTGAATCAGCAAGAGACCCAGTACTTC
TRBJ2-2 | - | TRBV2 | medium-sized | CASSGMESLGELFF | TGTGCCAGCAGTGGGATGGAGAGCCTCGGGGAGCTGTTTTTT
TRBJ2-7 | TRBD2 | TRBV28 | - | CASSFGGSPYSYEQYF | TGTGCCAGCAGTTTCGGGGGGTCCCCCTACTCCTACGAGCAGTACTTC
TRBJ1-5 | TRBD1 | TRBV19 | - | CASSIKQGIPNQPQHF | TGTGCCAGTAGTATAAAACAGGGGATCCCCAATCAGCCCCAGCATTTT
TRBJ2-1 | TRBD2 | TRBV27 | - | CASSLFGLAGPNNEQFF | TGTGCCAGCAGTTTATTCGGACTAGCGGGTCCCAACAATGAGCAGTTCTTC
TRBJ1-3 | - | TRBV23-1 | - | CASTDRGNTIYF | TGCGCCAGTACCGACAGGGGAAACACCATATATTTT
TRBJ2-2 | TRBD1 | TRBV18 | - | CASTSDRGNTGELFF | TGTGCCAGCACATCCGACAGGGGGAACACCGGGGAGCTGTTTTTT
TRBJ1-4 | - | TRBV29-1 | - | CSVVAQIGRGEKLFF | TGCAGCGTTGTAGCACAGATAGGAAGGGGTGAAAAACTGTTTTTT
TRBJ2-5 | TRBD2 | TRBV6-5 | - | CASRGGVVETQYF | TGTGCCAGCAGGGGAGGGGTTGTAGAGACCCAGTACTTC
TRBJ1-1 | TRBD1 | TRBV9 | - | CASSVAPGQGILNTEAFF | TGTGCCAGCAGCGTAGCCCCAGGACAGGGAATTTTGAACACTGAAGCTTTCTTT
TRBJ2-5 | TRBD2 | TRBV5-1 | - | CASSLIGLAGEETQYF | TGCGCCAGCAGCCTAATCGGACTAGCGGGAGAGGAGACCCAGTACTTC
TRBJ1-1 | - | TRBV29-1 | - | CSYGGPHKTGGGDTEAFF | TGCAGCTATGGCGGCCCCCATAAGACAGGCGGGGGGGACACTGAAGCTTTCTTT
TRBJ2-3 | TRBD2 | TRBV5-1 | - | CASSLISGGAGDTQYF | TGCGCCAGCAGCTTGATTAGCGGGGGGGCCGGAGATACGCAGTATTTT
TRBJ2-3 | TRBD1 | TRBV5-6 | - | CASSQRQGGTDTQYF | TGTGCCAGCAGCCAACGACAGGGAGGCACAGATACGCAGTATTTT